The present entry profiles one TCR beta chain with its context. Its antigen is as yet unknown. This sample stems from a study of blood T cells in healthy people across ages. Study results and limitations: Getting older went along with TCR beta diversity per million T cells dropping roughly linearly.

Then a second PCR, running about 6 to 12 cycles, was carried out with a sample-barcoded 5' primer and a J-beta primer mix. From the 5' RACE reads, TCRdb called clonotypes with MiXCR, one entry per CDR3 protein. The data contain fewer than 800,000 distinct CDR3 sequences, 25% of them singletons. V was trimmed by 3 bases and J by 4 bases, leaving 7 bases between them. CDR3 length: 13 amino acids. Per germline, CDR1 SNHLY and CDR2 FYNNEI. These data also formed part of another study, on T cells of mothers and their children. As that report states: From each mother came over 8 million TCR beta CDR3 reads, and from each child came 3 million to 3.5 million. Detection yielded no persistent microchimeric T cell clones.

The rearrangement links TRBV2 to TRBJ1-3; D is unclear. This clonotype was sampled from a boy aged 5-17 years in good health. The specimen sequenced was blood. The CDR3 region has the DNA TGTGCCAGCAGTGAGATTAGGGGAAACACCATATATTTT. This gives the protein CASSEIRGNTIYF. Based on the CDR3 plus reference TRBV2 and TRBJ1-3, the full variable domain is EPEVTQTPSHQVTQMGQEVILRCVPISNHLYFYWYRQILGQKVEFLVSFYNNEISEKSEIFDDQFSVERPDGSNFTLKIRSTKLEDSAMYFCASSEIRGNTIYFGEGSWLTVV.